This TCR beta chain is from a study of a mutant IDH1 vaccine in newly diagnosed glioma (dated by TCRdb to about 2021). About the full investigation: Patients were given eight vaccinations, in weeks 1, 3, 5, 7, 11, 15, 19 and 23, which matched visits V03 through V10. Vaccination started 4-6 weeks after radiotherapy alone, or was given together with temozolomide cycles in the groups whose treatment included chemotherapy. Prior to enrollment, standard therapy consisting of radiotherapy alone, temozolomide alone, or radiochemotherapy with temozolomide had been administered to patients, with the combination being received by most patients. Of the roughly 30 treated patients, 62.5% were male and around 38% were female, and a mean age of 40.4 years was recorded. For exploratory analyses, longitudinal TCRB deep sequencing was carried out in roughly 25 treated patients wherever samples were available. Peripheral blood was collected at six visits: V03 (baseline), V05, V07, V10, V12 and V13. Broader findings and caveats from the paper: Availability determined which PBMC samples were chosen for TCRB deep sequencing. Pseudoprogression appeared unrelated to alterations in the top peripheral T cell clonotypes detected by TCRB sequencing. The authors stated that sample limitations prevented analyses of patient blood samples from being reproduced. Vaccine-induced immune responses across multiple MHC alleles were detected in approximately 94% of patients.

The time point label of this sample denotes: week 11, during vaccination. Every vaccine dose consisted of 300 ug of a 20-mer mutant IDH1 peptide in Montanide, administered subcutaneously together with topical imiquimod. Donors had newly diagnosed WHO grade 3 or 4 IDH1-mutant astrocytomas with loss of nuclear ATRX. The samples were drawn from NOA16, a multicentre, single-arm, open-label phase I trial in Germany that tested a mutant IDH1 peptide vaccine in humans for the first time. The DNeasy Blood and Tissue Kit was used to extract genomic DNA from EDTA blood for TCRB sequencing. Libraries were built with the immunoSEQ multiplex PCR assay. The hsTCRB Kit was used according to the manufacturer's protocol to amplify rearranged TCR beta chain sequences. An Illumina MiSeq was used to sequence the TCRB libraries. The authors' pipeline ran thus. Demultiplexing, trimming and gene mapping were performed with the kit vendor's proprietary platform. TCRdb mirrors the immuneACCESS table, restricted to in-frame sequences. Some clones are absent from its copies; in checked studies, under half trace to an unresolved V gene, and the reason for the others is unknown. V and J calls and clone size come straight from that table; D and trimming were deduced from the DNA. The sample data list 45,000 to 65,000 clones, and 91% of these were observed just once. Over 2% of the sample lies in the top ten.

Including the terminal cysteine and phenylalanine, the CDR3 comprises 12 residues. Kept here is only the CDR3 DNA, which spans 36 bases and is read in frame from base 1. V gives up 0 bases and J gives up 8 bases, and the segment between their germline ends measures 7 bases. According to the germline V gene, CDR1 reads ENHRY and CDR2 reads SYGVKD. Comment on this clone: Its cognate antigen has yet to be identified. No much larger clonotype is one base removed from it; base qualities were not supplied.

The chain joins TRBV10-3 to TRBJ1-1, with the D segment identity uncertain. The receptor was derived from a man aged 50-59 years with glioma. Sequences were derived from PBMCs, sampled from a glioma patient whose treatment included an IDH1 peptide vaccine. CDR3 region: CAISESQREAFF. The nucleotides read TGTGCCATCAGTGAGTCCCAGCGGGAAGCTTTCTTT.